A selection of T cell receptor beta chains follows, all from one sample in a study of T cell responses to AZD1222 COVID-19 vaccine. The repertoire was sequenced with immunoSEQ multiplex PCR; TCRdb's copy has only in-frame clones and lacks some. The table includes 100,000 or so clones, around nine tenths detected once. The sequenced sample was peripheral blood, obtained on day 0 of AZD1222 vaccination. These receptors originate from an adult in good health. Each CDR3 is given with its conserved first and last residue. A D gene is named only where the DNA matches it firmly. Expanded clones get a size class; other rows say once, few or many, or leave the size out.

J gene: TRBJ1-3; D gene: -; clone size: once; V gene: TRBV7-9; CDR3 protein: CASSPLGGVASGNTIYF; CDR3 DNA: TGTGCCAGCAGCCCACTTGGGGGCGTAGCCTCTGGAAACACCATATATTTT
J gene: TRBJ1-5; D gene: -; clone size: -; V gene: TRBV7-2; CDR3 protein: CASTSRGGNNQPQHF; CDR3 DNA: TGTGCCAGCACCTCCCGCGGGGGAAATAATCAGCCCCAGCATTTT
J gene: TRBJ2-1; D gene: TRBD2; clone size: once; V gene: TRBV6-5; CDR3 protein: CASRERGSSYNEQFF; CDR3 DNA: TGTGCCAGCAGGGAGCGGGGGAGCTCCTACAATGAGCAGTTCTTC
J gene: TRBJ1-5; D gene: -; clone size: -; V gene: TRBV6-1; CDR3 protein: CASSETQDQPQHF; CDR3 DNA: TGTGCCAGCAGTGAAACGCAGGATCAGCCCCAGCATTTT
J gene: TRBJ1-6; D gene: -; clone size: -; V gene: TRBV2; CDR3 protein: CASSANRDSPLHF; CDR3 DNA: TGTGCCAGCAGTGCGAACAGAGATTCACCCCTCCACTTT
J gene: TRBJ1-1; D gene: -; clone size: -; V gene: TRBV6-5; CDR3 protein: CASGAQGGTEAFF; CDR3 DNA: TGTGCCAGCGGGGCACAGGGTGGCACTGAAGCTTTCTTT
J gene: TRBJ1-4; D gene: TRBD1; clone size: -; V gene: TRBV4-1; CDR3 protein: CASSQTRGTENEKLFF; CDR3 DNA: TGCGCCAGCAGCCAAACCAGGGGGACAGAAAATGAAAAACTGTTTTTT
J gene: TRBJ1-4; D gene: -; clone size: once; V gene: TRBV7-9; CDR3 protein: CASSPLADGKLFF; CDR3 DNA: TGTGCCAGCAGCCCCTTGGCGGACGGAAAACTGTTTTTT
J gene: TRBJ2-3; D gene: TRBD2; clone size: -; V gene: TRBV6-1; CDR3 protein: CASSESRGGADTDTQYF; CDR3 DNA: TGTGCCAGCAGTGAGTCCCGCGGGGGGGCGGACACAGATACGCAGTATTTT
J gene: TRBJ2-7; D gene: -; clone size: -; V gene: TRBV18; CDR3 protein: CASSPVREYEQYF; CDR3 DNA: TGTGCCAGCTCACCAGTGAGGGAATACGAGCAGTACTTC